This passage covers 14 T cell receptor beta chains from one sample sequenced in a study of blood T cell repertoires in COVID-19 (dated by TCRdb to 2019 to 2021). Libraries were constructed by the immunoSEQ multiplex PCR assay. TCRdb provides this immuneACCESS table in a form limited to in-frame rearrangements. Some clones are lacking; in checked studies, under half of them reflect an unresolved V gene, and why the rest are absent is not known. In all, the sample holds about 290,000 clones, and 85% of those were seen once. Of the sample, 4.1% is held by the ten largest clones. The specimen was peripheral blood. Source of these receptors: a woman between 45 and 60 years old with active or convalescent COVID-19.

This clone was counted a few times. The DNA of the CDR3 is TGCGCCAGCAGCAACATGGGACAGCCCGCGGACGAGCAGTACTTC. Encoded protein: CASSNMGQPADEQYF. The rearrangement links TRBV5-1 to TRBJ2-7; 7 bases map to TRBD1. V lost 4 bases, J lost 5 bases, and 12 bases stayed unmatched. Germline V CDR1 and CDR2: SGHRS, YFSETQ. The CDR3 totals 15 residues.

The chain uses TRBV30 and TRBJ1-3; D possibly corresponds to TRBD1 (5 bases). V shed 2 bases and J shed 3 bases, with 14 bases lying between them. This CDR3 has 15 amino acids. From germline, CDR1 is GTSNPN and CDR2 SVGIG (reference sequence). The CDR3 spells CAWSISSRVGNTIYF. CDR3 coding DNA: TGTGCCTGGAGTATCTCCAGCAGGGTTGGAAACACCATATATTTT.

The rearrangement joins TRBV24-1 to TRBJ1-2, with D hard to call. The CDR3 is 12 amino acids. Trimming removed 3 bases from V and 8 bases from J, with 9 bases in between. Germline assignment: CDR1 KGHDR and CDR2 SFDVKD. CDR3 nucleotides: TGTGCCACCAGTGATCCCACGCGGGGCTACACCTTC. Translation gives CATSDPTRGYTF.

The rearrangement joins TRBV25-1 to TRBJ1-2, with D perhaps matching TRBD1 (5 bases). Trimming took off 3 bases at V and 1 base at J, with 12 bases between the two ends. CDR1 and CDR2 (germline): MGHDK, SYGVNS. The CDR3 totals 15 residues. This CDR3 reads CASSDSAGYNYGYTF. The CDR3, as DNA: TGTGCCAGCAGTGACTCGGCAGGGTATAACTATGGCTACACCTTC.

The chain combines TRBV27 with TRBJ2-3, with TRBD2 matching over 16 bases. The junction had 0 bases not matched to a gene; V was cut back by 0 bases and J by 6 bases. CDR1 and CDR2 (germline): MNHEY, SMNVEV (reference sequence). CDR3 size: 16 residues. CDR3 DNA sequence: TGTGCCAGCAGTTTATCGGGACTAGCGGGAGGGGATACGCAGTATTTT. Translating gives CASSLSGLAGGDTQYF.

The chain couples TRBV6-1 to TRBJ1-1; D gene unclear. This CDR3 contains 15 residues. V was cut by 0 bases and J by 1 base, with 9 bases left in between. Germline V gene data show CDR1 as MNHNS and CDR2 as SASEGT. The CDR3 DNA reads TGTGCCAGCAGTGAAGCCCTTACAGCGAACACTGAAGCTTTCTTT. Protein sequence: CASSEALTANTEAFF.

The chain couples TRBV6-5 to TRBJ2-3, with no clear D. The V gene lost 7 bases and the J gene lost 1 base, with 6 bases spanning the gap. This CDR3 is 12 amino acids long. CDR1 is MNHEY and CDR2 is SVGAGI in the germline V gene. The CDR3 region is CASTLRTDTQYF. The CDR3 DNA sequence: TGTGCCAGCACCCTACGCACAGATACGCAGTATTTT.

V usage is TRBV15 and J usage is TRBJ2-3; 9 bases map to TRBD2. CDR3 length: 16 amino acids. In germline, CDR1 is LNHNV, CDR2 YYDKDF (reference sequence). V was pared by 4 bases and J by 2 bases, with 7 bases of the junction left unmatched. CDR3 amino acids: CATSKGLAGNTDTQYF. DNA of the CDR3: TGTGCCACCAGCAAGGGGCTAGCGGGGAACACAGATACGCAGTATTTT.

The CDR3 DNA sequence: TGCGCCAGCAGCCGGACTCAGAGCACAGATACGCAGTATTTT. Protein product: CASSRTQSTDTQYF. This rearrangement joins TRBV4-1 to TRBJ2-3; a weak D match, TRBD2 (5 bases). Trimming took off 4 bases at V and 0 bases at J, with 8 bases between the two ends. The CDR3 length is 14 residues. Germline V CDR1 and CDR2: MGHRA, YSYEKL.

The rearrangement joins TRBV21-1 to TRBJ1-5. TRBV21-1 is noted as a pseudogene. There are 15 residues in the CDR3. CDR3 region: CASSKEEDSNQPQHF. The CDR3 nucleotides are TGTGCCAGCAGCAAAGAGGAGGATAGCAATCAGCCCCAGCATTTT.

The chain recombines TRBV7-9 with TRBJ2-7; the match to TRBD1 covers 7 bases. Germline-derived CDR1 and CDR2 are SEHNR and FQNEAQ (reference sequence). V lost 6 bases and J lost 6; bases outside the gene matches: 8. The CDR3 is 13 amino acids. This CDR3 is CASSRDRVSEQYF. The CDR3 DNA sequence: TGTGCCAGCAGTCGAGACAGGGTATCCGAGCAGTACTTC.

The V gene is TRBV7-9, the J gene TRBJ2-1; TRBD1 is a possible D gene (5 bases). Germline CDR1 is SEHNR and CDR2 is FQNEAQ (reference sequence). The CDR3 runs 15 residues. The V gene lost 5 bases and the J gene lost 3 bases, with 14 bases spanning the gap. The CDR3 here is CASSPARVGYNEQFF. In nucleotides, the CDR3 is TGTGCCAGCAGCCCCGCCAGGGTAGGCTACAATGAGCAGTTCTTC.

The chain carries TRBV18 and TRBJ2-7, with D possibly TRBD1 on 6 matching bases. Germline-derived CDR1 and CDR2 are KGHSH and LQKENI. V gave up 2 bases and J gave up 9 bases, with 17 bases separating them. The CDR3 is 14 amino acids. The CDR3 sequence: CASSPSPHQGTQYF. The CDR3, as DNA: TGTGCCAGCTCACCAAGCCCCCATCAGGGGACGCAGTACTTC.

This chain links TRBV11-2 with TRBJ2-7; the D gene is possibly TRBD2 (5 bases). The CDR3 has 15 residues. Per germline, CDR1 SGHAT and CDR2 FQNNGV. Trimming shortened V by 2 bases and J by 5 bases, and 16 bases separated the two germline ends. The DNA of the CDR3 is TGTGCCAGCAGCTTACGGGGATCCCCCATGAACGAGCAGTACTTC. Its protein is CASSLRGSPMNEQYF.